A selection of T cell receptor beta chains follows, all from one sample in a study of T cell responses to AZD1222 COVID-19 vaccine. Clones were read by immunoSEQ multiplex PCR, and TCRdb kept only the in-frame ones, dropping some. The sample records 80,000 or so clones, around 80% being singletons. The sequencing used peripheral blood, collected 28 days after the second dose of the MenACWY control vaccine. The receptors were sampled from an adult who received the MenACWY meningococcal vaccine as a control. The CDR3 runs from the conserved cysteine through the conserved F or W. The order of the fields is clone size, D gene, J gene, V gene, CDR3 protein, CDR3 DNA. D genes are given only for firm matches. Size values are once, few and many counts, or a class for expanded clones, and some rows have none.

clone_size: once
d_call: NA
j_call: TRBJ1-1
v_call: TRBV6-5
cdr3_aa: CASSYSGQLEAFF
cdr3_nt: TGTGCCAGCAGTTACTCGGGACAACTTGAAGCTTTCTTT

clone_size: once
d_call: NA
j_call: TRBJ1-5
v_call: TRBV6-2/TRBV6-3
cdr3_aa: CASSPWEGPHNQPQHF
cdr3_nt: TGTGCCAGCAGTCCCTGGGAGGGACCTCACAATCAGCCCCAGCATTTT

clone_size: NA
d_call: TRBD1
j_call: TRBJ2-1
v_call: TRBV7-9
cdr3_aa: CASSLGQGANEQFF
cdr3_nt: TGTGCCAGCAGCTTGGGTCAGGGGGCGAATGAGCAGTTCTTC

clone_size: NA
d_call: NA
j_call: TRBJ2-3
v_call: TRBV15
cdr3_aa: CATSRAGDTQYF
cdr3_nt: TGTGCCACCAGCAGAGCTGGAGATACGCAGTATTTT

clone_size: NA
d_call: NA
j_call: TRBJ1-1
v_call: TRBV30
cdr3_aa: CAWRRGGNTEAFF
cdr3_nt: TGTGCCTGGAGACGAGGGGGGAACACTGAAGCTTTCTTT

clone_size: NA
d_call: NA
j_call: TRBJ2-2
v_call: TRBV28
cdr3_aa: CASSLLDKGPGGSGELFF
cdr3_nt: TGTGCCAGCAGTTTATTAGACAAAGGGCCTGGAGGTTCCGGGGAGCTGTTTTTT

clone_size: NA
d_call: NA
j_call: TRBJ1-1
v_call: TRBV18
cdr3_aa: CASSPGDFDTEAFF
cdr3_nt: TGTGCCAGCTCACCAGGGGATTTTGACACTGAAGCTTTCTTT

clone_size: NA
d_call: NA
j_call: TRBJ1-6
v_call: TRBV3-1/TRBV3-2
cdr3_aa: CASSPTGTGSSPLHF
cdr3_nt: TGTGCCAGCAGCCCCACCGGGACGGGAAGTTCACCCCTCCACTTT

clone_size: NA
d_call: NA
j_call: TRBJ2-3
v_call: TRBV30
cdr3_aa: CAWSVRGATDTQYF
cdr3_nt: TGTGCCTGGAGTGTACGGGGGGCAACAGATACGCAGTATTTT

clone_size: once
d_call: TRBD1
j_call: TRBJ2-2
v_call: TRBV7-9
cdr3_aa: CASRPYGQGVTGELFF
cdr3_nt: TGTGCCAGCAGGCCCTACGGACAGGGAGTGACCGGGGAGCTGTTTTTT

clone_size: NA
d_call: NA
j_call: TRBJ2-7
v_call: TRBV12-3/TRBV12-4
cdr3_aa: CASSTEDNYEQYF
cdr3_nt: TGTGCCAGCAGTACAGAAGACAACTACGAGCAGTACTTC

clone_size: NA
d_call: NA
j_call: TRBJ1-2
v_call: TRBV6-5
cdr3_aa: CASRDLQTGYGYTF
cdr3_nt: TGTGCCAGCAGGGATCTGCAGACAGGCTATGGCTACACCTTC

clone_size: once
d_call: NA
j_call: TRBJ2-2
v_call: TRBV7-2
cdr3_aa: CASSLDYGAGELFF
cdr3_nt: TGTGCCAGCAGCTTAGACTACGGTGCCGGGGAGCTGTTTTTT

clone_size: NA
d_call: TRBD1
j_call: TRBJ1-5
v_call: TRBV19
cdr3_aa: CASTGQGRNQPQHF
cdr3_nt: TGTGCCAGTACCGGACAGGGACGCAATCAGCCCCAGCATTTT

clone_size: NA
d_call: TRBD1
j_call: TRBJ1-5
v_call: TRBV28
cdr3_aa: CASTWTGEAQPQHF
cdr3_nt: TGTGCCAGCACTTGGACAGGGGAGGCCCAGCCCCAGCATTTT

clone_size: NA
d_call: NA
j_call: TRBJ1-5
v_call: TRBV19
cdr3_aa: CASRGVSLNDQPQHF
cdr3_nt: TGTGCCAGTAGAGGGGTCAGCCTTAACGATCAGCCCCAGCATTTT

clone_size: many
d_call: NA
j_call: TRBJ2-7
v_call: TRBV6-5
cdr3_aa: CASSYRASSYEQYF
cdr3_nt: TGTGCCAGCAGTTACCGGGCTAGCTCCTACGAGCAGTACTTC

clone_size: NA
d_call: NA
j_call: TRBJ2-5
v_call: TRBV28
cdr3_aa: CASSFKSIQETQYF
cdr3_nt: TGTGCCAGCAGTTTTAAGTCTATTCAAGAGACCCAGTACTTC

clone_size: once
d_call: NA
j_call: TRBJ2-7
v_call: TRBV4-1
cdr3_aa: CASANQPSYEQYF
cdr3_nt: TGCGCCAGCGCGAATCAGCCCTCCTACGAGCAGTACTTC

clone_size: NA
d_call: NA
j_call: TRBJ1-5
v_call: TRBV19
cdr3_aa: CARRQRGNQPQHF
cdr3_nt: TGTGCCAGGAGACAGAGGGGAAATCAGCCCCAGCATTTT

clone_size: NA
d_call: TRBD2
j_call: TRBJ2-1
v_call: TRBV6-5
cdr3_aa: CASSYGLATEQFF
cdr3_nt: TGTGCCAGCAGTTACGGACTAGCGACTGAGCAGTTCTTC

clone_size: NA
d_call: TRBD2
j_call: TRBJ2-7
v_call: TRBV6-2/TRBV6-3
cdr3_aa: CASSYPTSGGVNEQYF
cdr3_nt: TGTGCCAGCAGTTACCCTACTAGCGGGGGGGTCAACGAGCAGTACTTC

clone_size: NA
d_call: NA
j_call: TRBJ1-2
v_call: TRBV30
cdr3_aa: CAWRGANYGYTF
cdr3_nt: TGTGCCTGGAGGGGAGCTAACTATGGCTACACCTTC

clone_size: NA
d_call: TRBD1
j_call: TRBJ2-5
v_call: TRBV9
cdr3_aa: CASTSGTAQETQYF
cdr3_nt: TGTGCCAGCACCTCCGGGACAGCCCAAGAGACCCAGTACTTC

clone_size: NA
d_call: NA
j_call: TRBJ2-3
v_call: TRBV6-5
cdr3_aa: CASRSDPWYGDTQYF
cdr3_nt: TGTGCCAGCAGGTCGGACCCATGGTATGGGGATACGCAGTATTTT

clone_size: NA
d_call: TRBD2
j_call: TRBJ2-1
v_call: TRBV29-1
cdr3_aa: CSVGTAGGSYNEQFF
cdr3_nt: TGCAGCGTCGGAACAGCGGGAGGCTCCTACAATGAGCAGTTCTTC

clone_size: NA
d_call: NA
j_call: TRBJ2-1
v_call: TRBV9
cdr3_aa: CASSVTLGQDEQFF
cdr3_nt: TGTGCCAGCAGCGTAACTCTGGGGCAAGATGAGCAGTTCTTC

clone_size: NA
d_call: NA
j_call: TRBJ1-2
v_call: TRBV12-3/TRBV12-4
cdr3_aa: CASSETSYGYTF
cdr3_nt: TGTGCCAGCAGTGAGACCTCTTATGGCTACACCTTC

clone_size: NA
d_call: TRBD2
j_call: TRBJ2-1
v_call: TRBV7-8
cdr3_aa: CASSLPGLAGASEQFF
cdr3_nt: TGTGCCAGCAGCCTTCCGGGACTAGCGGGAGCCAGTGAGCAGTTCTTC

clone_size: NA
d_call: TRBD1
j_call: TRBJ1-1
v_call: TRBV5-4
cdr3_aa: CASSPGGQGNTEAFF
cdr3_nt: TGTGCCAGCAGCCCTGGGGGACAGGGAAACACTGAAGCTTTCTTT

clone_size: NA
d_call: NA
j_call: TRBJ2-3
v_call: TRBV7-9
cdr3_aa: CASSLAGARRSTDTQYF
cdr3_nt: TGTGCCAGCAGCTTAGCCGGGGCCCGTCGAAGCACAGATACGCAGTATTTT

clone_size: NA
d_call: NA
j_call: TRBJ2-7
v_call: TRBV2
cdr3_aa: CAGRAGSSSYEQYF
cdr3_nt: TGTGCCGGTAGGGCGGGGTCCTCCTCCTACGAGCAGTACTTC

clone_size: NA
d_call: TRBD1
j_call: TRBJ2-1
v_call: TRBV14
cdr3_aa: CASSLRTGTGNEQFF
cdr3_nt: TGTGCCAGCAGCCTCCGGACAGGGACTGGGAATGAGCAGTTCTTC

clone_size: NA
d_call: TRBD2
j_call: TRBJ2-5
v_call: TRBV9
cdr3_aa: CASSPSGVETQYF
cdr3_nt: TGTGCCAGCAGCCCTAGCGGGGTGGAGACCCAGTACTTC

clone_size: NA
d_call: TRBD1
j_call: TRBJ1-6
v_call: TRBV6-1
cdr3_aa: CASSDTGTGIPRSYNSPLHF
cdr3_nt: TGTGCCAGCAGTGACACCGGGACAGGGATCCCCCGCTCCTATAATTCACCCCTCCACTTT

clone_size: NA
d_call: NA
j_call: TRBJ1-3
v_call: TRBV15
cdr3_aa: CATSRAQASGNTIYF
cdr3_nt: TGTGCCACCAGCAGAGCCCAGGCCTCTGGAAACACCATATATTTT

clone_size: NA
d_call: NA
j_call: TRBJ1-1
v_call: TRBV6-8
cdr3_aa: CASSWGLEAFF
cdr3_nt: TGTGCCAGCAGTTGGGGCCTTGAAGCTTTCTTT

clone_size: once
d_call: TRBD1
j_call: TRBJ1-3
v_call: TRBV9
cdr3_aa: CASSVSGIQGDTIYF
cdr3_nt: TGTGCCAGCAGCGTCTCCGGGATCCAGGGGGACACCATATATTTT

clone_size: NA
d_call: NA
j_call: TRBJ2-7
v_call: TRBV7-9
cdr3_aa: CASSLQAGTYEQYF
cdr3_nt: TGTGCCAGCAGCTTACAGGCGGGCACCTACGAGCAGTACTTC

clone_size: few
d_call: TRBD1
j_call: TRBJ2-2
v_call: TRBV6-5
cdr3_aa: CASRRDRANGELFF
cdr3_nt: TGTGCCAGCAGACGGGACAGGGCGAACGGGGAGCTGTTTTTT

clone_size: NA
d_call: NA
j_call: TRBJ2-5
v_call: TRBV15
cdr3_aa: CATSRGLAQETQYF
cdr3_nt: TGTGCCACCAGCAGAGGGCTGGCCCAAGAGACCCAGTACTTC

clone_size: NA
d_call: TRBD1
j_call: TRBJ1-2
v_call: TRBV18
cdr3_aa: CASSPLSDRVDGYTF
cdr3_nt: TGTGCCAGCTCACCCCTGTCGGACAGGGTGGATGGCTACACCTTC

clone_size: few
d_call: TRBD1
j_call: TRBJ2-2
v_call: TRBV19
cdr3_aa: CASSILGGQNTGELFF
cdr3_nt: TGTGCCAGTAGTATACTAGGGGGCCAGAACACCGGGGAGCTGTTTTTT

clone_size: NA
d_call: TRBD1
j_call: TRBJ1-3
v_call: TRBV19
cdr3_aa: CASSLRQGSGNTIYF
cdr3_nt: TGTGCCAGTAGTTTGAGACAGGGGTCTGGAAACACCATATATTTT

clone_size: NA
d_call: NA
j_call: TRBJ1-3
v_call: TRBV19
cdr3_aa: CASSIQGNSGNTIYF
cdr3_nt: TGTGCCAGTAGTATTCAGGGGAACTCTGGAAACACCATATATTTT

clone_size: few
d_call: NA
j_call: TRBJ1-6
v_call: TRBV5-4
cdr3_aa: CASSVRRGQTNSPLHF
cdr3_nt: TGTGCCAGCAGCGTGCGACGCGGACAGACTAATTCACCCCTCCACTTT

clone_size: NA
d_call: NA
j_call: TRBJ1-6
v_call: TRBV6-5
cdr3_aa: CASSYDGNSPLHF
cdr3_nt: TGTGCCAGCAGTTACGACGGTAATTCACCCCTCCACTTT

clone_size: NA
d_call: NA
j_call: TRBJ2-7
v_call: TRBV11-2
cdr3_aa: CASSLVGTASDEQYF
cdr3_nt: TGTGCCAGCAGCTTAGTGGGGACGGCCTCGGACGAGCAGTACTTC

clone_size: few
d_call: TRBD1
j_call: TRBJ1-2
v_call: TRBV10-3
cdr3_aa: CATSPTGTYGYTF
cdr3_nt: TGTGCCACATCACCGACAGGGACCTATGGCTACACCTTC

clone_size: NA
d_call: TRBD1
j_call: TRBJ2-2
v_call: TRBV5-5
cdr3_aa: CASSLAGTGVRGELFF
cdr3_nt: TGTGCCAGCAGCTTGGCCGGCACAGGGGTGAGAGGGGAGCTGTTTTTT

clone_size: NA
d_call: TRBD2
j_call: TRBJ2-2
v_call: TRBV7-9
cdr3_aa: CASSLYLDSGRSGELFF
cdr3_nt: TGTGCCAGCAGCTTATATCTGGATAGCGGGAGATCCGGGGAGCTGTTTTTT

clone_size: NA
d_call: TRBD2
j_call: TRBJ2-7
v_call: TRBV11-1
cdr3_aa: CASSPRTSGSSYEQYF
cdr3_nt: TGTGCCAGCAGCCCAAGGACTAGCGGGTCTTCCTACGAGCAGTACTTC